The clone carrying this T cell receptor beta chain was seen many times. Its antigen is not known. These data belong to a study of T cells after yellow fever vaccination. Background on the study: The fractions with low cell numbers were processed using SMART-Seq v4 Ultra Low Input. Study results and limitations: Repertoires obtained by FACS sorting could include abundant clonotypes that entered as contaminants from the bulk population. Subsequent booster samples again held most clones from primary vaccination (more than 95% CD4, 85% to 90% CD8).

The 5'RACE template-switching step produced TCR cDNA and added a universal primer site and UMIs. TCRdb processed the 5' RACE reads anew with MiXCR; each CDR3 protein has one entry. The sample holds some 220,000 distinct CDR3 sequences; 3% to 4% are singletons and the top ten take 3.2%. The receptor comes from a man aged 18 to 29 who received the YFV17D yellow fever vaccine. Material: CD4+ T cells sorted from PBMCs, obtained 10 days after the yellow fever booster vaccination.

CDR3 sequence (DNA): TGTGCCAGCAATGACAGGCCCATGAACACTGAAGCTTTCTTT. Encoded protein: CASNDRPMNTEAFF. This chain uses TRBV6-2 or TRBV6-3 with TRBJ1-1, with D possibly being TRBD1 (6 bases). Germline V gene lookup returns CDR1 MNHEY and CDR2 SVGEGT. The CDR3 runs 14 residues. Trimming took off 7 bases at V and 0 bases at J, with 12 bases between the two ends.